These T cell receptor beta chains were read from a single sample in a study of blood T cell repertoires in COVID-19. Here immunoSEQ multiplex PCR was the method, and the copy in TCRdb shows in-frame clones only, minus some. This sample has 250,000 or so clones, with roughly nine tenths found just once. The sequenced material came from peripheral blood. The receptors shown here come from a woman between 40 and 55 years old who had recovered from COVID-19. CDR3s leave out the opening cysteine and the closing phenylalanine or tryptophan.

V gene | CDR3 protein
TRBV7-9 | ASSHPSGGSGEQY
TRBV30 | AWKGQTNPGANVLT
TRBV3-1/TRBV3-2 | ASSQVPDREDEQY
TRBV29-1 | SVEDRVNTGELF
TRBV9 | ASTPNRVEKLF
TRBV12-5 | ASGRLQGYTGELF
TRBV6-1 | ASSARGGGLASDTQY
TRBV12-3/TRBV12-4 | ASSQNYGYT
TRBV19 | ASTVPQLGQDEAF
TRBV5-4 | ASSKPDRGNYNEQF
TRBV5-4 | ASSLGRNYGYT
TRBV5-6 | ASNVLDRYADTQY
TRBV19 | ASRTQPSSYNEQF
TRBV5-6 | ASSWGQGADVSYGYT
TRBV28 | ASSPPRQVPYEQY
TRBV28 | ASNQGDDTGELF
TRBV10-3 | AIRGTVNTEAF
TRBV28 | ASSPTGRNTEAF
TRBV3-1/TRBV3-2 | ASSQGDRGPTQY
TRBV2 | ASTGGGQPQH
TRBV3-1/TRBV3-2 | ASSLASLEETQY
TRBV19 | ASSILAGGPDTQY
TRBV2 | ASSGQGARSPLH
TRBV7-3 | ASSSVGDTQY
TRBV18 | ASSPGQDQIEAF
TRBV24-1 | ATSDSSRQGVSETQY
TRBV7-2 | ASSHRTGVWNTEAF
TRBV7-9 | ASSLATGSTDTQY
TRBV2 | ASSPGTPNYGYT
TRBV10-3 | AISEQGSGNTIY
TRBV18 | ASSPDSFSGNTIY
TRBV6-5 | ASSYRTDYTGELF
TRBV19 | ASSMGGNGELF
TRBV19 | ASSAPDRGYSPLH
TRBV28 | ASSLLQGVVYGYT
TRBV5-1 | ASSLLGTDTQY
TRBV7-2 | ASSFQGATNEKLF
TRBV7-9 | ASSFLEVERSYEQY
TRBV12-3/TRBV12-4 | ATTAEGDYGYT
TRBV27 | ASSPSGSNYGYT
TRBV10-3 | AISDRGQWDNSPLH
TRBV30 | AWSPGGDTQY
TRBV12-5 | ASGFYGSNEQF
TRBV24-1 | ATGTGETDTQY
TRBV7-3 | ASSLRTGEAGELF
TRBV9 | ASSQGGSSEKLF
TRBV5-1 | ASSLEPTGGNEQF
TRBV10-1 | ASSEDRDRGRYEQF
TRBV14 | ASSQTGGQETQY
TRBV14 | ASSPYGSPDNEQF
TRBV20-1 | SAQTSNEQF
TRBV24-1 | ATSDRGDSRTDTQY